These 20 T cell receptor beta chains came from one sample sequenced in a study of vaccination effects on CD4 cells after COVID-19. The antigens these receptors bind are not known. The ViraFEST assay expanded antigen-specific CD4+ T cells with viral peptide pools before sequencing. Following an approximately 10-day culture, CD4+ T cells were purified. Everyone in the study got two shots of either the BNT162b2 or mRNA-1273 vaccine. TCRdb's table, derived via immunoSEQ multiplex PCR, lists solely in-frame clones and lacks some. The table has approximately 30,000 clones, about 73% seen once; the top ten hold approximately 10%. The sequencing used CD4+ T cells from PBMCs cultured with HCoV-NL63 spike peptides, collected after COVID-19 vaccination. Receptors were obtained from a human donor who received a COVID-19 vaccine.

This clone was detected only a few times. The chain carries TRBV9 and TRBJ1-3; possibly TRBD1 for D (5 bases). Germline V gives CDR1 SGDLS, CDR2 YYNGEE. This CDR3 contains 15 residues. The ends were cut back, 6 bases at V and 0 bases at J, with 13 bases in the middle. This CDR3 reads CASTGTGVSGNTIYF. CDR3 DNA sequence: TGTGCCAGCACCGGAACAGGCGTCTCTGGAAACACCATATATTTT.

The chain is built from TRBV5-1 and TRBJ2-3; D remains ambiguous. V lost 4 bases and J lost 0, with 6 bases in between. This CDR3 is 13 amino acids long. The V gene's germline CDR1 is SGHRS and CDR2 YFSETQ. The CDR3 spells CASSVTSTDTQYF. The CDR3 nucleotides are TGCGCCAGCAGCGTAACTAGCACAGATACGCAGTATTTT.

This clone was detected a few times. The genes are TRBV5-8 and TRBJ2-1; TRBD2 aligns across 15 bases. V was clipped by 5 bases and J by 4 bases; unmatched bases: 10. CDR3 size: 18 residues. Germline CDR1 and CDR2: SGHTS and YDEGEE. This chain's CDR3 is CASSYTGTSGGIYNEQFF. The DNA of the CDR3 is TGTGCCAGCAGTTATACCGGGACTAGCGGGGGGATATACAATGAGCAGTTCTTC.

This chain connects TRBV6-5 to TRBJ2-5, with 8 bases identical to TRBD1. The CDR3 runs 15 residues. Germline V gives CDR1 MNHEY, CDR2 SVGAGI. Trimming at V came to 6 bases and at J to 4 bases, leaving 10 bases not matched to a gene. CDR3 sequence: CASRQGGWGRETQYF. The DNA of the CDR3 is TGTGCCAGCAGACAGGGGGGTTGGGGGCGAGAGACCCAGTACTTC.

V gene TRBV3-1 (or the pseudogene TRBV3-2) combines with J gene TRBJ2-7; 11 bases line up with TRBD2. CDR3 length equals 18 residues. Per germline, CDR1 LGHDT and CDR2 YNNKEL (reference sequence). Unmatched junction bases numbered 15, after V lost 4 bases and J lost 4 bases. CDR3 in amino acids: CASSPLGTGTSGLYEQYF. Written as DNA, the CDR3 is TGTGCCAGCAGCCCCCTGGGAACGGGGACTAGCGGACTATACGAGCAGTACTTC.

The rearrangement joins TRBV18 to TRBJ1-2; tentatively, D is TRBD1 (5 bases). The CDR3 extends over 13 amino acids. The germline V gene has CDR1 KGHSH and CDR2 LQKENI. With 3 bases removed from V and 6 bases from J, the gap between germline ends came to 11 bases. Here the CDR3 DNA reads TGTGCCAGCTCACCTGCGACAGAGAATGGCTACACCTTC. As protein: CASSPATENGYTF.

The V gene is TRBV14, the J gene TRBJ1-1, with 8 bases that match TRBD1. V lost 4 bases to trimming and J lost 8 bases; unmatched junction nucleotides: 9. The germline V gene has CDR1 SGHDN and CDR2 FVKESK. CDR3 length equals 14 residues. In DNA form, the CDR3 reads TGTGCCAGCAGCCGCCGTAGGACAGGGTTGGAAGCTTTCTTT. It specifies CASSRRRTGLEAFF.

The chain combines TRBV6-4 with TRBJ2-3; 11 bases align to TRBD1. V was pared by 3 bases and J by 4 bases, with 6 bases of the junction left unmatched. The CDR3 covers 16 residues. CDR1 is MRHNA, CDR2 SNTAGT, per germline. Here the CDR3 reads CASSENPGQGADTQYF. CDR3 coding DNA: TGTGCCAGCAGTGAAAATCCGGGACAGGGGGCAGATACGCAGTATTTT.

The chain carries TRBV12-3 or TRBV12-4 and TRBJ2-1; no reliable D call. V lost 3 bases and J lost 6, with 3 bases in between. The CDR3 is made up of 11 amino acids. The DNA of the CDR3 is TGTGCCAGCAGTTTGGTCAATGAGCAGTTCTTC. Its protein product is CASSLVNEQFF.

V and J are TRBV25-1 and TRBJ2-1, with TRBD2 matching over 8 bases. Germline trimming cut 0 bases from V and 7 bases from J; bases unmatched to any gene: 11. Germline CDR1 and CDR2: MGHDK and SYGVNS. The CDR3 length is 17 residues. Here the CDR3 DNA reads TGTGCCAGCAGTGAATATAGTCGGGAGGGGATCTTGAATGAGCAGTTCTTC. Translated, it gives CASSEYSREGILNEQFF.

This rearrangement joins TRBV2 to TRBJ2-7; D not certain. V dropped 8 bases and J dropped 0 bases, with 8 bases sitting between them. This CDR3 is built from 12 residues. Germline lookup yields CDR1 SNHLY and CDR2 FYNNEI. CDR3 sequence reads: CASGVSSYEQYF. In DNA, the CDR3 is TGTGCCAGCGGGGTCAGCTCCTACGAGCAGTACTTC.

The chain couples TRBV5-1 to TRBJ2-3; D perhaps matches TRBD2 (5 bases). CDR1 and CDR2 (germline): SGHRS, YFSETQ. V shed 4 bases and J shed 2 bases, with 11 bases lying between them. This CDR3 is built from 14 residues. The CDR3 sequence: CASSQAGVTDTQYF. Here the CDR3 DNA reads TGCGCCAGCAGCCAGGCCGGGGTCACAGATACGCAGTATTTT.

The chain recombines TRBV5-1 with TRBJ2-6, with unresolved D. The CDR3 extends over 14 amino acids. Trimming shortened V by 7 bases and J by 1 base, and 9 bases separated the two germline ends. Germline V lookup: CDR1 SGHRS, CDR2 YFSETQ. The CDR3 loop reads CASEVRSGANVLTF. The CDR3 nucleotides read TGCGCCAGCGAAGTTAGATCTGGGGCCAACGTCCTGACTTTC.

This chain uses TRBV30 with TRBJ1-1; D ambiguous. V was pared by 4 bases and J by 4 bases, with 7 bases between. The CDR3 contains 11 residues. Per the germline V gene, CDR1 is GTSNPN and CDR2 is SVGIG (reference sequence). CDR3 loop: CAWMRTTEAFF. CDR3 DNA: TGTGCCTGGATGAGAACCACTGAAGCTTTCTTT.

The chain couples TRBV23-1 to TRBJ1-1; D remains ambiguous. TRBV23-1 is flagged as an ORF with uncertain function. With 0 bases removed from V and 9 bases from J, the gap between germline ends came to 11 bases. The CDR3 consists of 13 residues. The CDR3 here is CASSQSWKRKAFF. As DNA, the CDR3 is TGCGCCAGCAGTCAATCGTGGAAACGGAAAGCTTTCTTT.

V and J are TRBV15 and TRBJ1-1; the D is unclear. With 0 bases removed from V and 0 bases from J, the gap between germline ends came to 8 bases. Germline CDR1 reads LNHNV; CDR2 reads YYDKDF (reference sequence). The CDR3 consists of 15 residues. This CDR3 is CATSREKGLNTEAFF. The CDR3 nucleotides read TGTGCCACCAGCAGAGAAAAGGGCTTGAACACTGAAGCTTTCTTT.

The chain couples TRBV10-1 to TRBJ1-1; 9 bases align to TRBD1. Germline trimming cut 7 bases from V and 0 bases from J; bases unmatched to any gene: 9. The CDR3 extends over 16 amino acids. From germline, CDR1 is WNHNN and CDR2 SYGVQD (reference sequence). The CDR3 nucleotides are TGCGCCAGCAAGCCGGGACAGGGCGGCATGAACACTGAAGCTTTCTTT. Translation gives CASKPGQGGMNTEAFF.

The chain recombines TRBV2 with TRBJ1-3, with 8 bases identical to TRBD1. Trimming at V came to 4 bases and at J to 0 bases, leaving 2 bases not matched to a gene. The CDR3 is 15 residues long. Germline lookup yields CDR1 SNHLY and CDR2 FYNNEI. CDR3 nucleotide sequence: TGTGCCAGCAGTGCTGACAGGGGCTCTGGAAACACCATATATTTT. Encoded protein: CASSADRGSGNTIYF.

The chain employs TRBV5-4 and TRBJ2-2; 8 nucleotides align to TRBD2. Germline loops: CDR1 SGHNT, CDR2 YYREEE (reference sequence). With V trimmed by 4 bases and J by 0 bases, 5 bases remained unmatched. CDR3 length: 16 amino acids. CDR3 nucleotides: TGTGCCAGCAGCCCCCCGGGACTAGCGAACACCGGGGAGCTGTTTTTT. This sequence encodes CASSPPGLANTGELFF.

A single count supports this clone. The chain uses TRBV2 and TRBJ2-5; D not resolved. The CDR3 totals 14 residues. Trimming left V 4 bases short and J 4 bases short, with 13 bases between. CDR1 and CDR2 (germline): SNHLY, FYNNEI. The CDR3 region has the DNA TGTGCCAGCAGTGCAGGCAGTACCTCAGAGACCCAGTACTTC. This translates into CASSAGSTSETQYF.